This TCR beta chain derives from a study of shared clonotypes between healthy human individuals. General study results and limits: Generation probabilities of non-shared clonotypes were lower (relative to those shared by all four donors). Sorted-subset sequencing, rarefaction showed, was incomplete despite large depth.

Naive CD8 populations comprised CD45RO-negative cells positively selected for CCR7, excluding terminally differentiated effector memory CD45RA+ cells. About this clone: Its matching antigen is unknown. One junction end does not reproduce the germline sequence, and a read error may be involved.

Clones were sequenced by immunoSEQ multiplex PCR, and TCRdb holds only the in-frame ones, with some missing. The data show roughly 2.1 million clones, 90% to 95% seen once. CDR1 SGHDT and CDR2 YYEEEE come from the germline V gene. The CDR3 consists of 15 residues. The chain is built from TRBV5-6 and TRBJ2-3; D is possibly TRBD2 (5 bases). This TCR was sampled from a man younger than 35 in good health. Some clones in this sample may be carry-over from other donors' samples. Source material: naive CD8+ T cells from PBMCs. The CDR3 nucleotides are TGTGCCAGCAGCTTGGCCGCGGGCTACACAAATACGCAGTATTTT. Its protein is CASSLAAGYTNTQYF.